This T cell receptor (beta chain) emerged from a study of blood T cell repertoires in COVID-19. Clones were sequenced by immunoSEQ multiplex PCR, and TCRdb holds only the in-frame ones, with some missing. The data show approximately 250,000 clones, with about 91% seen just once and 1% to 1.5% held by the top ten. V was cut by 1 base and J by 4 bases, with 14 bases left in between. Germline V gene data show CDR1 as SGHNT and CDR2 as YYREEE (reference sequence). CDR3 length: 15 residues. Sequencing was performed on PBMCs or T cells enriched from blood (not recorded which). The rearrangement links TRBV5-4 to TRBJ1-1, with D maybe TRBD1 (6 bases). The sequence came from a woman aged 40 to 49 with acute COVID-19. The CDR3 reads CASSLQGLGFTEAFF. CDR3 sequence (DNA): TGTGCCAGCAGCTTGCAGGGGCTTGGCTTCACTGAAGCTTTCTTT. Based on the CDR3 plus reference TRBV5-4 and TRBJ1-1, the full variable domain is ETGVTQSPTHLIKTRGQQVTLRCSSQSGHNTVSWYQQALGQGPQFIFQYYREEENGRGNFPPRFSGLQFPNYSSELNVNALELDDSALYLCASSLQGLGFTEAFFGQGTRLTVV.